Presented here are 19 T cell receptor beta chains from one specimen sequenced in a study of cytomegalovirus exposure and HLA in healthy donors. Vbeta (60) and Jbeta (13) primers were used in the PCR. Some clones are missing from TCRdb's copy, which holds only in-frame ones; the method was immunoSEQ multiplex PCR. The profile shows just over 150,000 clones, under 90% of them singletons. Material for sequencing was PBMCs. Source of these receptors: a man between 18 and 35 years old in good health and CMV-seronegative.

This chain's CDR3 is CASSRGTGEGAFF. CDR3 coding DNA: TGTGCCAGCAGCCGCGGGACGGGCGAGGGAGCTTTCTTT. This rearrangement joins TRBV6-5 to TRBJ1-1, with TRBD1 as a possible D gene (5 bases). Germline CDR1 is MNHEY and CDR2 is SVGAGI. Trimming cost V 6 bases and J 10 bases, with 18 bases left between them. The CDR3 covers 13 residues.

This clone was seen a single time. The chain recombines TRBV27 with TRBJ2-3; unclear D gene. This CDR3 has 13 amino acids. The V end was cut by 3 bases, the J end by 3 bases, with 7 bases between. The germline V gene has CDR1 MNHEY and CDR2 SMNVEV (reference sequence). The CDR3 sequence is CASSFPLTDTQYF. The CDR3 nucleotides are TGTGCCAGCAGTTTTCCTCTTACAGATACGCAGTATTTT.

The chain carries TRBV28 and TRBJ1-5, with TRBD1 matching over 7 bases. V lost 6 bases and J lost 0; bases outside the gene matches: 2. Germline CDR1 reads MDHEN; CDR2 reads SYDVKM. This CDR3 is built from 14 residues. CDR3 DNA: TGTGCCAGCAGGGACAGGTCTAGCAATCAGCCCCAGCATTTT. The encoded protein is CASRDRSSNQPQHF.

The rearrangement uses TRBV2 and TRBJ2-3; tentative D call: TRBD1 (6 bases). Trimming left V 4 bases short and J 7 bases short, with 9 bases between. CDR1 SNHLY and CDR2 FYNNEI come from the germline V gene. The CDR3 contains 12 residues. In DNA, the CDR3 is TGTGCCAGCAGTGGGGGGCCGAATACGCAGTATTTT. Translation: CASSGGPNTQYF.

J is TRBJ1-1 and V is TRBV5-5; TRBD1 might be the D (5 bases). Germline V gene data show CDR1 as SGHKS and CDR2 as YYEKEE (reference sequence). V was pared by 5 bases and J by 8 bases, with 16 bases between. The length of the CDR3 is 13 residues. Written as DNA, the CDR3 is TGTGCCAGCAGATACAGGTCAGGGTGGGAAGCTTTCTTT. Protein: CASRYRSGWEAFF.

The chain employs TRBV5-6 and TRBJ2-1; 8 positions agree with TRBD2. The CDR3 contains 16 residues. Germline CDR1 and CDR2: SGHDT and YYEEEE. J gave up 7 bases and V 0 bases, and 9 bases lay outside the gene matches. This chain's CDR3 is CASSLASGGRWNEQFF. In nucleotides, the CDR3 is TGTGCCAGCAGCTTGGCCTCGGGGGGGAGGTGGAATGAGCAGTTCTTC.

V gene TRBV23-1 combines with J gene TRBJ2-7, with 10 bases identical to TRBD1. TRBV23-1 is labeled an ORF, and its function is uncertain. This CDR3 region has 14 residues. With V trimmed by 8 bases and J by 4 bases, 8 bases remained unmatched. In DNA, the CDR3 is TGCGCCAGCGGCCGGGACAGGGGTATTTACGAGCAGTACTTC. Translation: CASGRDRGIYEQYF.

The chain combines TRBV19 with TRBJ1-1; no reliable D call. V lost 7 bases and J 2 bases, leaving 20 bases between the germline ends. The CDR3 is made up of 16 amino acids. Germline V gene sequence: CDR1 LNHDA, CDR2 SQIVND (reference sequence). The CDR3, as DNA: TGTGCCAGTAAAGTCAGCGGGGTAGGGCCCAACACTGAAGCTTTCTTT. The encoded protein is CASKVSGVGPNTEAFF.

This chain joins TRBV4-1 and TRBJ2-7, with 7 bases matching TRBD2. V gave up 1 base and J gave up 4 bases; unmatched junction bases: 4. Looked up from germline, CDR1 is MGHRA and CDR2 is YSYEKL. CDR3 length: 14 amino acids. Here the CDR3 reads CASSQGEGRYEQYF. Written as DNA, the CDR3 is TGCGCCAGCAGCCAAGGGGAGGGACGGTACGAGCAGTACTTC.

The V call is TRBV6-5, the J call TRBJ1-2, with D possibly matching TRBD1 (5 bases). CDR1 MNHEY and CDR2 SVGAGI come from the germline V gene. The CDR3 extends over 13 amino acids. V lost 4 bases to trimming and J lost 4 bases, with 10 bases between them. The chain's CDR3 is CASSWSGSYGYTF. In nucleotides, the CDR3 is TGTGCCAGCAGTTGGTCAGGGTCCTATGGCTACACCTTC.

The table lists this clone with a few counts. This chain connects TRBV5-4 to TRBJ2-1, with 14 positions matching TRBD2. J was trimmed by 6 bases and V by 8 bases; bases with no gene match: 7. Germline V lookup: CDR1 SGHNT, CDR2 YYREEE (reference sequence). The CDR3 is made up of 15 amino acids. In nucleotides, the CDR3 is TGTGCCAGTAGCGGGACTAGCGGGAGAAGCAATGAGCAGTTCTTC. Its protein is CASSGTSGRSNEQFF.

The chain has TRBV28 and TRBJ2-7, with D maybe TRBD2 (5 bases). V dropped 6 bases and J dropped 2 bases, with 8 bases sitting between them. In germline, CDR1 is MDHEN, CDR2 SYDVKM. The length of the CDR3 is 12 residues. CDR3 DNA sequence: TGTGCCAGCAGAGGACTGCCCTACGAGCAGTACTTC. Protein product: CASRGLPYEQYF.

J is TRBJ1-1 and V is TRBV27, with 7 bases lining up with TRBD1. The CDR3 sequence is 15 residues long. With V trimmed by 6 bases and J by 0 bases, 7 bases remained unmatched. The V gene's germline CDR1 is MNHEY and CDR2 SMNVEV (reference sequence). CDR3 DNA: TGTGCCAGCAGCCGCGGACAGGCACTGAACACTGAAGCTTTCTTT. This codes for CASSRGQALNTEAFF.

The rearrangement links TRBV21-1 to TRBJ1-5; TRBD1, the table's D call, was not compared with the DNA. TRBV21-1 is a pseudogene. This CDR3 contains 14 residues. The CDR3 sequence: CASRKQGPNQPQHF. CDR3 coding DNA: TGTGCCAGCAGGAAACAGGGTCCCAATCAGCCCCAGCATTTT.

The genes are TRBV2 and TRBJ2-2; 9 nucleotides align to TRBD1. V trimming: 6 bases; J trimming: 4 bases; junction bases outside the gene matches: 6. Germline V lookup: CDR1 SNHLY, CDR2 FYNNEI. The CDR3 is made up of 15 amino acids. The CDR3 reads CASRRTGEGTGELFF. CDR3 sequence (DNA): TGTGCCAGCAGGAGGACAGGGGAGGGCACCGGGGAGCTGTTTTTT.

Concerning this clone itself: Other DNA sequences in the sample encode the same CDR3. CDR3 residues: CASSLGRNTEAFF. CDR3 in DNA: TGTGCCAGCAGCTTGGGCAGGAACACTGAAGCTTTCTTT. The chain has TRBV7-9 and TRBJ1-1; D is ambiguous. The CDR3 has 13 residues. CDR1 and CDR2 (germline): SEHNR, FQNEAQ (reference sequence). Trimming removed 3 bases at V and 1 base at J, with 6 bases between.

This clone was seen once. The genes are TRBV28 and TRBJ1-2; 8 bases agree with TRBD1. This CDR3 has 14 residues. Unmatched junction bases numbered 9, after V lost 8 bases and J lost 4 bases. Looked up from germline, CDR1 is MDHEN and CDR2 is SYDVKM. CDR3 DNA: TGTGCCAGCCATCAAGGACAGGGATTCTATGGCTACACCTTC. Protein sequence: CASHQGQGFYGYTF.

In DNA form, the CDR3 reads TGTGCCAGCAGCCCACAGGGTTCAGATACGCAGTATTTT. Encoded protein: CASSPQGSDTQYF. The gene calls are TRBV7-2 and TRBJ2-3, with D possibly being TRBD1 (6 bases). The V end lost 5 bases, the J end lost 4 bases, and 10 bases lay between the germline ends. The CDR3 sequence is 13 residues long. Per germline, CDR1 SGHTA and CDR2 FQGNSA. Looking up the rest from reference TRBV7-2 and TRBJ2-3 gives the full variable domain: GAGVSQSPSNKVTEKGKDVELRCDPISGHTALYWYRQSLGQGLEFLIYFQGNSAPDKSGLPSDRFSAERTGGSVSTLTIQRTQQEDSAVYLCASSPQGSDTQYFGPGTRLTVL.

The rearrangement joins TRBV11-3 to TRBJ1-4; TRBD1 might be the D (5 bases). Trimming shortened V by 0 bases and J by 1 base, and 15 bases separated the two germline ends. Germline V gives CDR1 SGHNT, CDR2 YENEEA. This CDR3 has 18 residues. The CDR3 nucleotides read TGTGCCAGCAGCTTAGAGGGACCGAGGAGGGAAACTAATGAAAAACTGTTTTTT. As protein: CASSLEGPRRETNEKLFF.